The sequence of this T cell receptor (beta chain) was determined in a study of cytomegalovirus exposure and HLA in healthy donors. Study-wide results and limits: Presence/absence analyses took donor sequencing depth as roughly uniform.

As to this clone: The antigen remains unidentified.

The CDR3 totals 16 residues. Germline V CDR1 and CDR2: LGHNT, FRNRAP. V lost 0 bases to trimming and J lost 4 bases, with 15 bases between them. The primer mix had 60 Vbeta and 13 Jbeta primers. Repertoires were generated with immunoSEQ multiplex PCR, while TCRdb's copy carries only in-frame clones and drops some. The profile shows under 200,000 clones, 80% of them singletons. Each donor's status was that of a healthy bone marrow donor. The sequence came from a man aged 40-50 years in good health and CMV-seronegative. Specimen: PBMCs. The chain is built from TRBV12-5 and TRBJ2-5; tentative D call: TRBD2 (7 bases). The DNA of the CDR3 is TGTGCTAGTGGTTTGGTACTGGGGGGGCGAGGAGAGACCCAGTACTTC. Protein product: CASGLVLGGRGETQYF.